The 32 T cell receptor beta chains reported below all come from one sample, sequenced in a study of early T cells in non-severe SARS-CoV-2 infection. A single record per CDR3 protein comes from TCRdb applying MiXCR to the 5' RACE reads. This table has about 56,000 distinct CDR3 sequences, about 11% appearing once. What was sequenced was whole blood. These TCRs come from an adult who was a healthcare worker with PCR-confirmed SARS-CoV-2 infection or an uninfected control (not recorded which).

In this sample, this clonotype turned up many times. This chain joins TRBV12-3 or TRBV12-4 and TRBJ1-1; the D gene is possibly TRBD1 (5 bases). V lost 5 bases and J 4 bases, leaving 14 bases between the germline ends. This CDR3 has 14 residues. The CDR3 spells CASSHTQVGTEAFF. CDR3 bases: TGTGCCAGCAGTCACACACAGGTGGGCACTGAAGCTTTCTTT.

In its sample, this clonotype was seen many times. V gene TRBV5-1 combines with J gene TRBJ2-1, with TRBD1 identical over 12 bases. The CDR3 has 15 amino acids. Looked up from germline, CDR1 is SGHRS and CDR2 is YFSETQ. Trimming removed 3 bases from V and 9 bases from J; junction bases left unmatched: 7. In DNA, the CDR3 is TGCGCCAGCAGCTACCGGGACAGGGGGCAAAGTGAGCAGTTCTTC. It specifies CASSYRDRGQSEQFF.

V usage is TRBV4-3 and J usage is TRBJ2-7; 13 nucleotides agree with TRBD2. This CDR3 spans 15 amino acids. CDR1 and CDR2 (germline): LGHNA, YSLEER. J gave up 7 bases and V 3 bases, and 6 bases lay outside the gene matches. CDR3 nucleotides: TGCGCCAGCAGCCAGCCGGGACTAGCGGGATCGGAGCAGTACTTC. Amino acid sequence: CASSQPGLAGSEQYF.

CDR3 amino acids: CASSPSDPALETQYF. CDR3 coding DNA: TGCGCCAGCAGCCCATCGGACCCAGCCTTAGAGACCCAGTACTTC. The rearrangement joins TRBV5-1 to TRBJ2-5, with unresolved D. The V end lost 4 bases, the J end lost 4 bases, and 17 bases lay between the germline ends. The CDR3 is made up of 15 amino acids. The germline gives CDR1 SGHRS, CDR2 YFSETQ.

This clonotype occurred many times. This sequence joins TRBV20-1 and TRBJ2-1; 9 bases are shared with TRBD1. The ends lost 4 bases at V and 4 bases at J; junction bases unmatched: 5. CDR3 length: 14 amino acids. CDR1 is DFQATT, CDR2 SNEGSKA, per germline (reference sequence). The CDR3 coding sequence is TGCAGTGCTATCCCCGGGACAGGGTACAATGAGCAGTTCTTC. It specifies CSAIPGTGYNEQFF.

This clonotype appeared many times. The rearrangement links TRBV20-1 to TRBJ1-5; 8 bases map to TRBD1. J gave up 5 bases and V 6 bases, and 12 bases lay outside the gene matches. CDR3 size: 15 residues. Germline values: CDR1 DFQATT, CDR2 SNEGSKA (reference sequence). CDR3 bases: TGCAGTGCCGACAATGGACAGGGCAGCCATCAGCCCCAGCATTTT. Encoded protein: CSADNGQGSHQPQHF.

This clonotype has only a few counts. This chain joins TRBV12-3 or TRBV12-4 and TRBJ2-7; D is perhaps TRBD1 (5 bases). The CDR3 runs to 14 residues. The V gene lost 2 bases and the J gene lost 5 bases, with 13 bases spanning the gap. The CDR3 reads CASSLSWGADEQYF. CDR3 nucleotide sequence: TGTGCCAGCAGTTTAAGCTGGGGCGCCGACGAGCAGTACTTC.

This clonotype was picked up a small number of times. The chain combines TRBV6-6 with TRBJ2-2, with D uncertain. In germline, CDR1 is MNHNY, CDR2 SVGAGI (reference sequence). Trimming shortened V by 2 bases and J by 4 bases, and 11 bases separated the two germline ends. The CDR3 has 15 amino acids. CDR3 DNA: TGTGCCAGCAGTTACGCCCGCCCGGGCACCGGGGAGCTGTTTTTT. Translation gives CASSYARPGTGELFF.

Comment on this clonotype: A much larger clone lies a single base off, so this may be a read error. The genes are TRBV5-6 and TRBJ1-2; possible D gene TRBD1, 5 bases. The CDR3 loop spans 16 amino acids. Trimming removed 2 bases at V and 2 bases at J, with 16 bases between. Germline V CDR1 and CDR2: SGHDT, YYEEEE. CDR3 amino acids: CASSFGAWDGNYGYTF. Written as DNA, the CDR3 is TGTGCCAGCAGCTTTGGCGCCTGGGACGGAAACTATGGCTACACCTTC.

The chain is built from TRBV30 and TRBJ1-3, with TRBD1 as a possible D gene (5 bases). This CDR3 contains 14 residues. The germline V gene encodes CDR1 GTSNPN and CDR2 SVGIG (reference sequence). The CDR3 loop reads CGLGRGFSGNTIYF. In nucleotides, the CDR3 is TGTGGTCTAGGGAGGGGTTTCTCTGGAAACACCATATATTTT. Full variable domain (remainder filled in from reference TRBV30 and TRBJ1-3): SQTIHQWPATLVQPVGSPLSLECTVEGTSNPNLYWYRQAAGRGLQLLFYSVGIGQISSEVPQNLSASRPQDRQFILSSKKLLLSDSGFYLCGLGRGFSGNTIYFGEGSWLTVV.

About this clonotype: This may arise from a read error, as a much more abundant clone is one base away. Here the CDR3 omits its conserved ending phenylalanine or tryptophan, so a read error is the likely source. The DNA is omitted, as the CDR3 cannot be located on it reliably, and the CDR3 follows TCRdb's listing. The chain recombines TRBV6-2 or TRBV6-3 with TRBJ2-1; TRBD1 is the table's D call and was not checked against the DNA. The CDR3 extends over 15 residues, inclusive of both ends. The germline gives CDR1 MNHEY, CDR2 SVGEGT. The CDR3 is CASSYSNLALGEGFL.

Points on this clonotype: A much larger clone differs by one base, so this may be a read error. CDR3 loop: CSARVRRGFYEQYF. CDR3 DNA sequence: TGCAGTGCTAGAGTGAGAAGGGGGTTCTACGAGCAGTACTTC. The chain has TRBV20-1 and TRBJ2-7; D might be TRBD1 (6 bases). CDR3 length: 14 residues. V was clipped by 1 base and J by 3 bases, with 13 bases between them. Germline V gives CDR1 DFQATT, CDR2 SNEGSKA (reference sequence).

The gene calls are TRBV3-1 and TRBJ1-5; no definite D call. The V and J ends lost 3 bases and 5 bases respectively, with 14 bases between them. Germline V gives CDR1 LGHDT, CDR2 YNNKEL (reference sequence). This CDR3 is built from 15 residues. Here the CDR3 DNA reads TGTGCCAGCAGCCAGCAGTTAGGAAGGGATCAGCCCCAGCATTTT. This gives the protein CASSQQLGRDQPQHF.

This clonotype was observed a few times. The CDR3 protein is CASRLAGTQNEQFF. In DNA form, the CDR3 reads TGTGCCAGCAGGCTAGCCGGGACCCAGAATGAGCAGTTCTTC. This chain connects TRBV6-1 to TRBJ2-1; D may correspond to TRBD1 or TRBD2 (5 bases each). This CDR3 region has 14 residues. Germline V gives CDR1 MNHNS, CDR2 SASEGT. V was pared by 6 bases and J by 7 bases, with 16 bases between.

This clonotype has just a few counts. The V call is TRBV29-1, the J call TRBJ2-2; 13 bases match TRBD2. The CDR3 runs to 14 residues. The germline V gene encodes CDR1 SQVTM and CDR2 ANQGSEA. V gave up 6 bases and J gave up 5 bases; unmatched junction bases: 3. The DNA for the CDR3 is TGCAGCGTCAGGACTAGCGGGAGAACCGGGGAGCTGTTTTTT. Translating gives CSVRTSGRTGELFF.

In this sample, this clonotype turned up a few times. The J gene is TRBJ2-1, the V gene TRBV11-3, with 11 bases matching TRBD2. Germline V lookup: CDR1 SGHNT, CDR2 YENEEA. The CDR3 runs to 16 residues. V shed 5 bases, J shed 5 bases, and the junction held 8 bases outside the gene matches. In DNA, the CDR3 is TGTGCCAGCAGCGGTTGGACTAGCGGGCGTAACAATGAGCAGTTCTTC. It is translated as CASSGWTSGRNNEQFF.

The rearrangement uses TRBV7-2 and TRBJ2-1; 13 bases map to TRBD2. Germline V gives CDR1 SGHTA, CDR2 FQGNSA. This CDR3 is 15 amino acids long. J gave up 8 bases and V 5 bases, and 6 bases lay outside the gene matches. The chain's CDR3 is CASSRLAGGVYEQFF. CDR3 in DNA: TGTGCCAGCAGCCGACTAGCGGGAGGCGTATATGAGCAGTTCTTC.

The gene calls are TRBV2 and TRBJ2-1; D is undetermined. Germline-derived CDR1 and CDR2 are SNHLY and FYNNEI. Trimming cost V 10 bases and J 1 base, with 14 bases left between them. This CDR3 has 14 residues. In nucleotides, the CDR3 is TGTGCCACCCGAGAGGTACAGTCCTACAATGAGCAGTTCTTC. As protein: CATREVQSYNEQFF. Together with reference TRBV2 and TRBJ2-1, the CDR3 gives the full variable domain: EPEVTQTPSHQVTQMGQEVILRCVPISNHLYFYWYRQILGQKVEFLVSFYNNEISEKSEIFDDQFSVERPDGSNFTLKIRSTKLEDSAMYFCATREVQSYNEQFFGPGTRLTVL.

In this sample, this clonotype turned up many times. J is TRBJ2-7 and V is TRBV11-1; the D is unclear. Germline assignment: CDR1 SGHAT and CDR2 FQDESV (reference sequence). V was trimmed by 3 bases and J by 6 bases, leaving 18 bases between them. The CDR3 totals 15 residues. In DNA form, the CDR3 reads TGTGCCAGCAGCTTGGAAATTGGGGAAGGCGGCGAGCAGTACTTC. Its translation: CASSLEIGEGGEQYF.

The V gene is TRBV11-2, the J gene TRBJ2-7, with a possible D match to TRBD1 (6 bases). With 5 bases removed from V and 3 bases from J, the gap between germline ends came to 17 bases. The CDR3 loop spans 15 amino acids. Germline CDR1 and CDR2: SGHAT and FQNNGV. CDR3 bases: TGTGCCAGCAGCCCATTGGGGGCAGGGAGCTACGAGCAGTACTTC. Translated: CASSPLGAGSYEQYF.

This clonotype was picked up many times. This chain connects TRBV20-1 to TRBJ2-7; D may be TRBD2 (7 bases). Germline-derived CDR1 and CDR2 are DFQATT and SNEGSKA (reference sequence). There are 14 residues in the CDR3. Trimming shortened V by 4 bases and J by 1 base, and 14 bases separated the two germline ends. The CDR3 sequence is CSATGVAGSYEQYF. DNA for the CDR3: TGCAGTGCTACAGGGGTAGCGGGTTCCTACGAGCAGTACTTC.

This chain links TRBV7-9 with TRBJ2-1, with D perhaps TRBD1 (6 bases). Looked up from germline, CDR1 is SEHNR and CDR2 is FQNEAQ (reference sequence). Trimming removed 2 bases at V and 1 base at J, with 9 bases between. The CDR3 runs 15 residues. The CDR3 DNA is TGTGCCAGCAGCTTACAGGGGTATTCCTACAATGAGCAGTTCTTC. It translates to CASSLQGYSYNEQFF. Drawing the rest from reference TRBV7-9 and TRBJ2-1, the complete variable domain is DTGVSQNPRHKITKRGQNVTFRCDPISEHNRLYWYRQTLGQGPEFLTYFQNEAQLEKSRLLSDRFSAERPKGSFSTLEIQRTEQGDSAMYLCASSLQGYSYNEQFFGPGTRLTVL.

This sequence joins TRBV10-3 and TRBJ2-1; D ambiguous. The CDR3 runs 11 residues. V dropped 7 bases and J dropped 4 bases, with 5 bases sitting between them. Looked up from germline, CDR1 is ENHRY and CDR2 is SYGVKD. CDR3 coding DNA: TGTGCCATCAAAGGGTACAATGAGCAGTTCTTC. Its protein product is CAIKGYNEQFF.

This clonotype was detected only a few times. The chain joins TRBV4-3 to TRBJ2-2; D assignment may be TRBD1 or TRBD2 (5 bases each). The germline V gene encodes CDR1 LGHNA and CDR2 YSLEER. This CDR3 has 16 residues. The ends were cut back, 3 bases at V and 1 base at J, with 12 bases in the middle. The CDR3 loop is CASSHRGRVNTGELFF. The CDR3 DNA reads TGCGCCAGCAGCCATCGGGGCAGGGTGAACACCGGGGAGCTGTTTTTT.

This clonotype appeared a few times. The chain combines TRBV7-8 with TRBJ2-2; 9 bases are shared with TRBD2. CDR3 length equals 16 residues. The V segment lost 5 bases and the J segment 0 bases; nucleotides outside the gene matches: 4. In germline, CDR1 is SGHVS, CDR2 FQNEAQ. In nucleotides, the CDR3 is TGTGCCAGCAGCCCGACTAGCGGACCGAACACCGGGGAGCTGTTTTTT. It yields the protein CASSPTSGPNTGELFF.

The sample holds many counts of this clonotype. This chain joins TRBV20-1 and TRBJ2-7; a weak D match, TRBD2 (6 bases). Trimming removed 1 base at V and 6 bases at J, with 16 bases between. The CDR3 spans 14 residues. Germline V lookup: CDR1 DFQATT, CDR2 SNEGSKA (reference sequence). The CDR3: CSARVIGRSGEQYF. DNA of the CDR3: TGCAGTGCTAGAGTTATCGGGAGATCTGGCGAGCAGTACTTC.

The V and J genes are TRBV10-3 and TRBJ2-1, with D hard to call. Per germline, CDR1 ENHRY and CDR2 SYGVKD. V lost 4 bases and J lost 0, with 13 bases in between. This CDR3 is built from 16 residues. CDR3 protein: CAISGPDGSSYNEQFF. The CDR3 DNA sequence: TGTGCCATCAGTGGGCCGGACGGCAGCTCCTACAATGAGCAGTTCTTC.

This clonotype was picked up a small number of times. The chain employs TRBV29-1 and TRBJ2-2; 11 nucleotides align to TRBD2. CDR1 is SQVTM, CDR2 ANQGSEA, per germline. The CDR3 is 15 residues long. The junction had 5 bases not matched to a gene; V was cut back by 7 bases and J by 1 base. CDR3: CSATGTSGNTGELFF. CDR3 coding DNA: TGCAGCGCCACCGGGACTAGCGGGAACACCGGGGAGCTGTTTTTT.

As for this clonotype: Relative to the germline gene, one junction end is altered; a read error may explain this. The gene calls are TRBV20-1 and TRBJ1-1; 7 nucleotides agree with TRBD1. CDR1 DFQATT and CDR2 SNEGSKA come from the germline V gene (reference sequence). The CDR3 runs to 15 residues. CDR3 amino acids: CSARDRRGGAAEAFF. CDR3 nucleotide sequence: TGCAGTGCTAGAGATCGGAGAGGGGGCGCTGCTGAGGCTTTCTTT.

At least ten counts were recorded for this clonotype. The chain joins TRBV7-8 to TRBJ1-2; TRBD1 agrees at 11 bases. The V gene end was trimmed by 5 bases and the J gene end by 7 bases; junction bases not matched to a gene: 6. CDR3 length equals 14 residues. Germline V lookup: CDR1 SGHVS, CDR2 FQNEAQ. The CDR3: CASSATDRGLGYTF. The CDR3 nucleotides read TGTGCCAGCAGCGCTACGGACAGGGGGCTTGGCTACACCTTC.

At least ten counts were recorded for this clonotype. The chain couples TRBV5-4 to TRBJ2-5, with a tentative D call TRBD1 (6 bases). V lost 2 bases and J lost 2, with 7 bases in between. CDR3 length: 13 residues. Germline lookup yields CDR1 SGHNT and CDR2 YYREEE (reference sequence). The CDR3 loop reads CASSFTGQETQYF. Written as DNA, the CDR3 is TGTGCCAGCAGCTTCACAGGGCAAGAGACCCAGTACTTC.

This clonotype was seen ten or more times. The V call is TRBV7-3, the J call TRBJ2-7, with TRBD2 identical over 12 bases. There are 15 residues in the CDR3. V shed 4 bases, J shed 3 bases, and the junction held 4 bases outside the gene matches. Germline V gene sequence: CDR1 SGHTA, CDR2 FQGTGA. The CDR3 region has the DNA TGTGCCAGCAGCTCGGGACTAGCGGGTTACTACGAGCAGTACTTC. This codes for CASSSGLAGYYEQYF.